Presented here are 21 T cell receptor beta chains from one specimen sequenced in a study of regulatory T cells. The primer mix had 52 TRBV and 13 TRBJ primers. Measured with immunoSEQ multiplex PCR; TCRdb has only the in-frame clones, and not every one. This table holds approximately 20,000 clones, approximately 93% found once. The sequenced sample was CD8+ T cells sorted from blood. All receptors derive from a child younger than 10 with CD3G deficiency.

This chain uses TRBV28 with TRBJ2-6, with TRBD1 identical over 7 bases. This CDR3 comprises 16 residues. Germline V gene data show CDR1 as MDHEN and CDR2 as SYDVKM. J gave up 0 bases and V 5 bases, and 4 bases lay outside the gene matches. CDR3 DNA: TGTGCCAGCAGTCCCGGGACAGTCTCTGGGGCCAACGTCCTGACTTTC. Translating gives CASSPGTVSGANVLTF.

This sequence joins TRBV28 and TRBJ2-7; 7 bases are a match to TRBD1. The CDR3 contains 14 residues. V lost 5 bases to trimming and J lost 2 bases; unmatched junction nucleotides: 6. The germline V gene has CDR1 MDHEN and CDR2 SYDVKM. The CDR3 is CASSHDRVTYEQYF. The CDR3, as DNA: TGTGCCAGCAGTCACGACAGGGTTACCTACGAGCAGTACTTC.

This chain's CDR3 is CASQPTGERHNEQFF. The CDR3 DNA sequence: TGTGCCAGCCAACCGACAGGGGAAAGGCACAATGAGCAGTTCTTC. The rearrangement links TRBV28 to TRBJ2-1, with 8 bases fitting TRBD1. The length of the CDR3 is 15 residues. Per the germline V gene, CDR1 is MDHEN and CDR2 is SYDVKM. V shed 8 bases and J 5 bases; nucleotides not matched to a gene: 11.

The V and J genes are TRBV19 and TRBJ1-1, with a tentative D call TRBD1 (5 bases). Deletions cut 3 bases from V and 7 bases from J, with 15 bases between. The germline V gene encodes CDR1 LNHDA and CDR2 SQIVND (reference sequence). CDR3 length: 14 residues. CDR3 bases: TGTGCCAGTAGTATCGGGGGTAGCATAAATGAAGCTTTCTTT. The encoded protein is CASSIGGSINEAFF.

The V call is TRBV28, the J call TRBJ2-7; weak D call: TRBD1 (7 bases). Germline V lookup: CDR1 MDHEN, CDR2 SYDVKM. The CDR3 is 15 amino acids. V was cut by 1 base and J by 6 bases, with 16 bases left in between. The CDR3 loop is CASSLLEGAGREQYF. DNA of the CDR3: TGTGCCAGCAGTTTATTGGAGGGGGCTGGTCGCGAGCAGTACTTC.

The chain recombines TRBV28 with TRBJ2-7; D may correspond to TRBD1 or TRBD2 (5 bases each). The germline gives CDR1 MDHEN, CDR2 SYDVKM. V lost 3 bases to trimming and J lost 2 bases, with 11 bases between them. The CDR3 spans 14 residues. The CDR3 DNA reads as TGTGCCAGCAGTTTGAGAGGGGTCGCCTACGAGCAGTACTTC. As protein: CASSLRGVAYEQYF.

This sequence joins TRBV27 and TRBJ2-1; 9 nucleotides line up with TRBD2. The germline gives CDR1 MNHEY, CDR2 SMNVEV (reference sequence). The CDR3 extends over 12 amino acids. V shed 5 bases and J 7 bases; nucleotides not matched to a gene: 0. Here the CDR3 reads CASSTSGNEQFF. The CDR3 nucleotides read TGTGCCAGCAGTACTAGCGGGAATGAGCAGTTCTTC.

CDR3 residues: CASSPGTGYEQYF. The CDR3, as DNA: TGTGCCAGTAGTCCGGGAACAGGGTACGAGCAGTACTTC. The V call is TRBV19, the J call TRBJ2-7, with D maybe TRBD1 (6 bases). The CDR3 consists of 13 residues. V dropped 5 bases and J dropped 4 bases, with 12 bases sitting between them. The V gene's germline CDR1 is LNHDA and CDR2 SQIVND (reference sequence).

V gene TRBV19 combines with J gene TRBJ1-2; 7 bases are shared with TRBD1. This CDR3 has 16 residues. Germline V gives CDR1 LNHDA, CDR2 SQIVND (reference sequence). V lost 1 base, J lost 4 bases, and 9 bases stayed unmatched. This chain's CDR3 is CASSIVLRGRGYGYTF. DNA for the CDR3: TGTGCCAGTAGTATAGTACTGAGGGGGCGCGGCTATGGCTACACCTTC.

V usage is TRBV28 and J usage is TRBJ1-5; 7 positions agree with TRBD1. Per germline, CDR1 MDHEN and CDR2 SYDVKM. The ends lost 2 bases at V and 0 bases at J; junction bases unmatched: 10. The CDR3 length is 18 residues. CDR3 region: CASSLVGTEYYSNQPQHF. The CDR3 DNA reads TGTGCCAGCAGTTTAGTGGGGACAGAGTATTATAGCAATCAGCCCCAGCATTTT.

The chain is built from TRBV10-2 and TRBJ2-1; 8 bases align to TRBD2. Losses at the gene ends were 3 bases for V and 7 bases for J; bases not matched to a gene: 8. CDR3 size: 15 residues. Germline V gene sequence: CDR1 WSHSY, CDR2 SAAADI. The CDR3 reads CASSDGAGVGNEQFF. CDR3 bases: TGCGCCAGCAGTGACGGAGCGGGAGTAGGTAATGAGCAGTTCTTC.

The rearrangement uses TRBV28 and TRBJ1-5, with 7 bases identical to TRBD1. The germline V gene encodes CDR1 MDHEN and CDR2 SYDVKM. After removal of 10 bases from V and 3 bases from J, the junction contained 12 bases not matched to a gene. This CDR3 is built from 15 residues. In DNA form, the CDR3 reads TGTGCCACCTGGGAGGGAGGGGGCGTCAATCAGCCCCAGCATTTT. Translated, it gives CATWEGGGVNQPQHF.

The table lists this clone with a count of one. V and J are TRBV28 and TRBJ1-1; D gene ambiguous. The CDR3 totals 13 residues. Trimming took off 3 bases at V and 1 base at J, with 6 bases between the two ends. In germline, CDR1 is MDHEN, CDR2 SYDVKM. CDR3: CASSLQTNTEAFF. Written as DNA, the CDR3 is TGTGCCAGCAGTTTGCAGACGAACACTGAAGCTTTCTTT.

The rearrangement uses TRBV7-8 and TRBJ2-2, with 7 bases that match TRBD1. This CDR3 comprises 15 residues. Losses at the gene ends were 1 base for V and 6 bases for J; bases not matched to a gene: 5. Germline CDR1 is SGHVS and CDR2 is FQNEAQ. The CDR3 coding sequence is TGTGCCAGCAGCTTAGGACAGGGCCTAGCCGGGGAGCTGTTTTTT. Translation: CASSLGQGLAGELFF.

This sequence joins TRBV6-1 and TRBJ2-7; no reliable D call. Germline-derived CDR1 and CDR2 are MNHNS and SASEGT. Trimming removed 2 bases at V and 4 bases at J, with 12 bases between. This CDR3 is built from 14 residues. CDR3 region: CASSELSVGYEQYF. In DNA form, the CDR3 reads TGTGCCAGCAGTGAATTAAGTGTGGGGTACGAGCAGTACTTC.

J is TRBJ1-1 and V is TRBV27, with 7 bases fitting TRBD1. The CDR3 runs to 14 residues. V trimming: 6 bases; J trimming: 4 bases; junction bases outside the gene matches: 8. Germline lookup yields CDR1 MNHEY and CDR2 SMNVEV (reference sequence). CDR3 sequence reads: CASRPGPGGTEAFF. For the CDR3, the DNA is TGTGCCAGCAGACCGGGACCAGGGGGCACTGAAGCTTTCTTT.

The genes are TRBV28 and TRBJ2-1; D gene ambiguous. The CDR3 contains 12 residues. Germline V gene data show CDR1 as MDHEN and CDR2 as SYDVKM. V dropped 2 bases and J dropped 5 bases, with 4 bases sitting between them. In nucleotides, the CDR3 is TGTGCCAGCAGTTTAGCTCACAATGAGCAGTTCTTC. This encodes CASSLAHNEQFF.

The V and J genes are TRBV29-1 and TRBJ1-1, with D perhaps TRBD1 (5 bases). Germline V gene lookup returns CDR1 SQVTM and CDR2 ANQGSEA. Trimming removed 2 bases at V and 4 bases at J, with 14 bases between. The length of the CDR3 is 14 residues. The CDR3 region is CSVEREGVGTEAFF. The DNA for the CDR3 is TGCAGCGTTGAAAGGGAAGGGGTGGGCACTGAAGCTTTCTTT.

V usage is TRBV28 and J usage is TRBJ1-5, with 10 bases aligning to TRBD1. The V and J ends lost 6 bases and 6 bases, in that order; junction bases with no gene match: 8. The CDR3 totals 15 residues. Germline V lookup: CDR1 MDHEN, CDR2 SYDVKM. The CDR3 region is CASRSRQGARQPQHF. The CDR3 DNA sequence: TGTGCCAGCAGATCAAGACAGGGGGCGCGTCAGCCCCAGCATTTT.

The rearrangement joins TRBV6-1 to TRBJ1-1; D remains unclear. The V gene's germline CDR1 is MNHNS and CDR2 SASEGT. The CDR3 loop spans 12 amino acids. V was trimmed by 6 bases and J by 8 bases, leaving 13 bases between them. The CDR3: CASRDTIFEAFF. The CDR3 nucleotides are TGTGCCAGCAGAGACACAATATTCGAAGCTTTCTTT.

The rearrangement joins TRBV19 to TRBJ1-1; weak D call: TRBD1 (5 bases). Germline CDR1 and CDR2: LNHDA and SQIVND (reference sequence). V lost 6 bases, J lost 1 base, and 15 bases lay in between. The CDR3 sequence is 15 residues long. CDR3 in amino acids: CASSLGGTSNTEAFF. The CDR3 DNA reads as TGTGCCAGTAGCCTCGGGGGGACCTCGAACACTGAAGCTTTCTTT.